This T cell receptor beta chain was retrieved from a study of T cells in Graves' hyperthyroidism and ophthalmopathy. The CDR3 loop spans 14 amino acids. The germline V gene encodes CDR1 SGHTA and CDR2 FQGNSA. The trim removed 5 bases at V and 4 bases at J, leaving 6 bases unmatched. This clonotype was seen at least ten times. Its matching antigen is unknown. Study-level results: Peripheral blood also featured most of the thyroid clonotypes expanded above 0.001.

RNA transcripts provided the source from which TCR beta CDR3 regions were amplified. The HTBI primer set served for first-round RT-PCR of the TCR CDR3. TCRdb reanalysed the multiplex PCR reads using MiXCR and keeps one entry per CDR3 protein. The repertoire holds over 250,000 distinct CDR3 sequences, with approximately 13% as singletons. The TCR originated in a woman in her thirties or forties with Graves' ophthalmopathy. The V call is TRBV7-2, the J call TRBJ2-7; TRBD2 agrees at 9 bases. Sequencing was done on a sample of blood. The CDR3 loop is CASSNSGSGYEQYF. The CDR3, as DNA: TGTGCCAGCAGCAATAGCGGGAGCGGGTACGAGCAGTACTTC.